Below, 25 T cell receptor beta chains from the same sample are listed, as sequenced in a study of CD8 T cells in Susac syndrome. RNA amounts of about 0.45 to 1 ug underwent reverse transcription with random hexamers. A single record per CDR3 protein comes from TCRdb applying MiXCR to the immunoSEQ multiplex PCR reads. The table records 65,000 to 95,000 distinct CDR3 sequences, approximately 93% of them present only once. Source material: CD8+ T cells from PBMCs. These receptors were obtained from a human donor with Susac syndrome.

V gene TRBV7-2 combines with J gene TRBJ1-2; maybe TRBD1 (5 bases). Germline CDR1 is SGHTA and CDR2 is FQGNSA. CDR3 length equals 15 residues. V gave up 1 base and J gave up 8 bases, with 17 bases separating them. This chain's CDR3 is CASSLDRQPPGGYTF. The CDR3 bases are TGTGCCAGCAGCTTAGATAGACAGCCACCTGGGGGCTACACCTTC.

The chain employs TRBV7-9 and TRBJ2-4; D uncertain. Germline CDR1 is SEHNR and CDR2 is FQNEAQ (reference sequence). The length of the CDR3 is 14 residues. Trimming took off 1 base at V and 3 bases at J, with 7 bases between the two ends. The DNA of the CDR3 is TGTGCCAGCAGCTTAGGGGATGGCAAAAACATTCAGTACTTC. Translation gives CASSLGDGKNIQYF.

This sequence joins TRBV29-1 and TRBJ2-7; tentatively, D is TRBD1 (6 bases). With 1 base removed from V and 2 bases from J, the gap between germline ends came to 9 bases. From germline, CDR1 is SQVTM and CDR2 ANQGSEA. The CDR3 covers 13 residues. The CDR3 nucleotides read TGCAGCGTTGAAGGTGCAGGGGCCTACGAGCAGTACTTC. This gives the protein CSVEGAGAYEQYF.

The chain carries TRBV7-6 and TRBJ2-3; D unclear. CDR1 is SGHVS, CDR2 FNYEAQ, per germline. The CDR3 runs 12 residues. Trimming shortened V by 4 bases and J by 5 bases, and 7 bases separated the two germline ends. DNA for the CDR3: TGTGCCAGCAGCTCGTCGGGAGATACGCAGTATTTT. This sequence encodes CASSSSGDTQYF.

The chain is built from TRBV20-1 and TRBJ1-5; no firm D call. This CDR3 has 16 amino acids. V was shortened by 0 bases and J by 3 bases, with 15 bases between the two germline ends. CDR1 is DFQATT and CDR2 is SNEGSKA in the germline V gene (reference sequence). DNA of the CDR3: TGCAGTGCTAGAGATTCGGTTGGAGCTGACAATCAGCCCCAGCATTTT. This codes for CSARDSVGADNQPQHF.

V gene TRBV20-1 combines with J gene TRBJ2-1; D possibly matches TRBD1 or TRBD2 (5 bases each). Trimming left V 5 bases short and J 2 bases short, with 10 bases between. The CDR3 spans 13 residues. The germline CDR1 and CDR2 sequences are DFQATT and SNEGSKA (reference sequence). The CDR3 region has the DNA TGCAGTGCTGGGGGTGGCACCTACAATGAGCAGTTCTTC. Its translation is CSAGGGTYNEQFF.

The chain recombines TRBV11-1 with TRBJ2-1; unclear D gene. The germline V gene encodes CDR1 SGHAT and CDR2 FQDESV (reference sequence). The CDR3 length is 12 residues. Trimming took off 4 bases at V and 3 bases at J, with 4 bases between the two ends. The CDR3: CASSSVYNEQFF. CDR3 DNA sequence: TGTGCCAGCAGCTCGGTCTACAATGAGCAGTTCTTC.

The chain is built from TRBV3-1 and TRBJ2-2; D might be TRBD1 or TRBD2, each matching 5 bases. V shed 1 base and J shed 3 bases, with 6 bases lying between them. This CDR3 has 14 residues. The germline gives CDR1 LGHDT, CDR2 YNNKEL (reference sequence). In DNA form, the CDR3 reads TGTGCCAGCAGCCAAGTGGGGGACACCGGGGAGCTGTTTTTT. It is translated as CASSQVGDTGELFF.

V and J are TRBV7-9 and TRBJ1-5; D is undetermined. Trimming left V 2 bases short and J 6 bases short, with 5 bases between. The CDR3 has 12 amino acids. CDR1 SEHNR and CDR2 FQNEAQ come from the germline V gene (reference sequence). In nucleotides, the CDR3 is TGTGCCAGCAGCTTACCGAGTCAGCCCCAGCATTTT. Translation gives CASSLPSQPQHF.

The chain links TRBV4-2 to TRBJ1-2; weak D call: TRBD1 (5 bases). Germline V CDR1 and CDR2: LGHNA, YNFKEQ. V lost 0 bases, J lost 6 bases, and 14 bases lay in between. The CDR3 covers 15 residues. In nucleotides, the CDR3 is TGTGCCAGCAGCCAAGATAGGGCGGGGGGGAATGGCTACACCTTC. Its protein is CASSQDRAGGNGYTF.

Turning to this clonotype: The junction does not match germline at one end; this may be a read error. The chain recombines TRBV27 with TRBJ2-1; D gene unclear. The CDR3 is 13 amino acids. Looked up from germline, CDR1 is MNHEY and CDR2 is SMNVEV (reference sequence). The chain's CDR3 is CASSVGWLNEQFF. The CDR3 DNA reads as TGCGCCAGCAGTGTAGGCTGGCTGAATGAGCAGTTCTTC.

This clonotype was picked up one time. This chain connects TRBV6-5 to TRBJ2-1; 9 bases align to TRBD1. There are 15 residues in the CDR3. Germline V gene data show CDR1 as MNHEY and CDR2 as SVGAGI. V lost 6 bases to trimming and J lost 2 bases; unmatched junction nucleotides: 5. Here the CDR3 DNA reads TGTGCCAGCAGCCGGGGACAGGGCCCCTACAATGAGCAGTTCTTC. It specifies CASSRGQGPYNEQFF.

The genes are TRBV30 and TRBJ1-5; D unclear. The V end lost 2 bases, the J end lost 2 bases, and 10 bases lay between the germline ends. Germline assignment: CDR1 GTSNPN and CDR2 SVGIG (reference sequence). This CDR3 region has 14 residues. CDR3 residues: CAWSPAVGNQPQHF. CDR3 sequence (DNA): TGTGCCTGGAGTCCCGCGGTGGGCAATCAGCCCCAGCATTTT.

V gene TRBV7-9 combines with J gene TRBJ2-7, with 8 bases aligning to TRBD1. The CDR3 is 14 amino acids. J gave up 4 bases and V 6 bases, and 8 bases lay outside the gene matches. Germline V gives CDR1 SEHNR, CDR2 FQNEAQ (reference sequence). The CDR3 bases are TGTGCCAGCAGTCCCGGACAGGGAAAATACGAGCAGTACTTC. Protein product: CASSPGQGKYEQYF.

The V gene is TRBV12-3 or TRBV12-4, the J gene TRBJ1-2; TRBD1 matches 7 bases. V trimming: 7 bases; J trimming: 5 bases; junction bases outside the gene matches: 10. The CDR3 runs 14 residues. The CDR3 spells CASKYTGEGYGYTF. Here the CDR3 DNA reads TGTGCCAGCAAATATACAGGGGAAGGGTATGGCTACACCTTC.

The chain combines TRBV12-3 or TRBV12-4 with TRBJ1-1, with D tentatively TRBD1 (6 bases). CDR3 size: 18 residues. Trimming left V 2 bases short and J 0 bases short, with 19 bases between. CDR3 DNA: TGTGCCAGCAGTTTACCGGGCAGGGGCGTACCTTTGAACACTGAAGCTTTCTTT. Its translation is CASSLPGRGVPLNTEAFF.

J is TRBJ2-7 and V is TRBV14; maybe TRBD1 (5 bases). Germline V gene sequence: CDR1 SGHDN, CDR2 FVKESK. Deletions cut 0 bases from V and 2 bases from J, with 17 bases between. CDR3 length: 17 amino acids. The CDR3 DNA reads TGTGCCAGCAGCCAAGAGGGGCCATTCCTGATAACCTACGAGCAGTACTTC. Translation: CASSQEGPFLITYEQYF. The complete variable domain, with remaining parts taken from reference TRBV14 and TRBJ2-7, reads EAGVTQFPSHSVIEKGQTVTLRCDPISGHDNLYWYRRVMGKEIKFLLHFVKESKQDESGMPNNRFLAERTGGTYSTLKVQPAELEDSGVYFCASSQEGPFLITYEQYFGPGTRLTVT.

In its sample, this clonotype was seen once. The chain carries TRBV4-3 and TRBJ2-5; 16 nucleotides line up with TRBD2. The CDR3 contains 18 residues. CDR1 LGHNA and CDR2 YSLEER come from the germline V gene. Trimming removed 0 bases from V and 3 bases from J; junction bases left unmatched: 4. CDR3: CASSQDQGLAGGEETQYF. CDR3 coding DNA: TGCGCCAGCAGCCAAGATCAGGGACTAGCGGGAGGGGAAGAGACCCAGTACTTC.

The gene calls are TRBV10-3 and TRBJ2-7; D unclear. The CDR3 runs 12 residues. V was clipped by 0 bases and J by 4 bases, with 4 bases between them. Germline CDR1 and CDR2: ENHRY and SYGVKD. Here the CDR3 DNA reads TGTGCCATCAGTGAGTCTCGTTACGAGCAGTACTTC. It is translated as CAISESRYEQYF.

The chain carries TRBV7-9 and TRBJ2-7, with D perhaps matching TRBD1 or TRBD2 (5 bases each). The CDR3 is 13 residues long. The germline gives CDR1 SEHNR, CDR2 FQNEAQ (reference sequence). V was pared by 11 bases and J by 1 base, with 15 bases between. The CDR3 reads CAVAGTASYEQYF. The DNA for the CDR3 is TGTGCCGTGGCCGGGACGGCATCCTACGAGCAGTACTTC.

The chain carries TRBV11-2 and TRBJ1-1; the D is unclear. The germline gives CDR1 SGHAT, CDR2 FQNNGV. The CDR3 runs to 12 residues. Deletions cut 3 bases from V and 1 base from J, with 3 bases between. This chain's CDR3 is CASSFSNTEAFF. CDR3 sequence (DNA): TGTGCCAGCAGCTTCTCGAACACTGAAGCTTTCTTT. Full variable domain (remainder filled in from reference TRBV11-2 and TRBJ1-1): EAGVAQSPRYKIIEKRQSVAFWCNPISGHATLYWYQQILGQGPKLLIQFQNNGVVDDSQLPKDRFSAERLKGVDSTLKIQPAKLEDSAVYLCASSFSNTEAFFGQGTRLTVV.

The chain employs TRBV18 and TRBJ1-1; 11 bases line up with TRBD1. The germline CDR1 and CDR2 sequences are KGHSH and LQKENI. The CDR3 extends over 15 amino acids. V dropped 2 bases and J dropped 5; count of bases not matched to a gene: 4. The CDR3 nucleotides read TGTGCCAGCTCACCAAGGACAGGGGGCCGTACTGAAGCTTTCTTT. Translated, it gives CASSPRTGGRTEAFF.

The chain has TRBV27 and TRBJ2-2; TRBD1 aligns across 7 bases. V lost 7 bases and J lost 1; bases outside the gene matches: 3. CDR1 MNHEY and CDR2 SMNVEV come from the germline V gene (reference sequence). CDR3 length: 14 residues. As DNA, the CDR3 is TGTGCCAGCACCTGGACAGGGAACACCGGGGAGCTGTTTTTT. This translates into CASTWTGNTGELFF.

This clonotype was found once. The chain is built from TRBV27 and TRBJ2-7; D is possibly TRBD2 (5 bases). The CDR3 has 17 residues. CDR1 is MNHEY and CDR2 is SMNVEV in the germline V gene (reference sequence). V lost 5 bases to trimming and J lost 1 base, with 21 bases between them. The CDR3 DNA follows: TGTGCCAGCAGTATTCAGGCTAGCTACCCGGGATCCTACGAGCAGTACTTC. Encoded protein: CASSIQASYPGSYEQYF.

V and J are TRBV28 and TRBJ1-5; D ambiguous. The V end was cut by 6 bases, the J end by 7 bases, with 13 bases between. Germline assignment: CDR1 MDHEN and CDR2 SYDVKM. The CDR3 runs 13 residues. The chain's CDR3 is CASRVDEGQPQHF. DNA of the CDR3: TGTGCCAGCAGGGTCGACGAAGGACAGCCCCAGCATTTT.